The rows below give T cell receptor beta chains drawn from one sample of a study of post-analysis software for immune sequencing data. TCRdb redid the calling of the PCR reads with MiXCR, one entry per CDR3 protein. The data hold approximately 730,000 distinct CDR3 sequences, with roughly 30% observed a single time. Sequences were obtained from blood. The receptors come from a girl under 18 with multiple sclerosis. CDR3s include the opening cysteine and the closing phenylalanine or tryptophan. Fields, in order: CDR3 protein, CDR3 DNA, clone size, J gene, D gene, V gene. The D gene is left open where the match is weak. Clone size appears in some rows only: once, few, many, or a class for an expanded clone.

CASSLKPTAVSTDTQYF TGTGCCAGCAGCCTGAAACCGACGGCAGTTAGCACAGATACGCAGTATTTT . TRBJ2-3 . TRBV5-6
CASSLAGGPPYEQFF TGTGCCAGCAGCTTAGCGGGGGGGCCACCATATGAGCAGTTCTTC few TRBJ2-1 . TRBV7-9
CAISESEKPNQPQHF TGTGCCATCAGTGAGTCAGAGAAACCCAATCAGCCCCAGCATTTT . TRBJ1-5 . TRBV10-3
CSAYAPWQGDGYTF TGCAGTGCCTACGCCCCGTGGCAGGGAGACGGCTACACCTTC few TRBJ1-2 . TRBV20-1
CSARPRRTGGEREAFF TGCAGTGCTAGACCCCGTAGGACAGGGGGCGAGAGGGAAGCTTTCTTT . TRBJ1-1 TRBD1 TRBV20-1
CASMDYNEQFF TGCGCCAGCATGGACTACAATGAGCAGTTCTTC few TRBJ2-1 . TRBV5-1
CASSSTGAGANVLTF TGTGCCAGCAGCTCCACAGGGGCTGGGGCCAACGTCCTGACTTTC . TRBJ2-6 TRBD1 TRBV7-9
CSAGTTWTGGEKLFF TGCAGTGCTGGAACTACTTGGACAGGGGGCGAAAAACTGTTTTTT . TRBJ1-4 TRBD1 TRBV20-1
CVSSGPPGLAGGSSYEQYF TGTGTCAGCAGTGGGCCTCCGGGACTAGCGGGAGGTTCGTCCTACGAGCAGTACTTC . TRBJ2-7 TRBD2 TRBV2
CASNIVNKNTEAFF TGTGCCAGCAATATTGTAAACAAGAACACTGAAGCTTTCTTT . TRBJ1-1 . TRBV6-6
CASSQTSGGFTEGFEQYF TGCGCCAGCAGCCAGACTAGCGGGGGGTTTACCGAGGGTTTTGAGCAGTACTTC . TRBJ2-5 TRBD2 TRBV5-1
CASSPGGRWSPLHF TGTGCCAGCAGCCCGGGGGGGAGGTGGTCACCCCTCCACTTT . TRBJ1-6 . TRBV6-6
CASSYGRGAPYEQYF TGTGCCAGCAGTTACGGACGGGGGGCCCCCTACGAGCAGTACTTC . TRBJ2-7 . TRBV6-2/TRBV6-3
CASSFQLAGINEQFF TGCGCCAGCAGCTTCCAACTAGCGGGGATCAATGAGCAGTTCTTC . TRBJ2-1 TRBD2 TRBV5-1
CASSQFGTTLRDEQYF TGTGCCAGCAGCCAGTTCGGGACTACATTAAGAGACGAGCAGTACTTC few TRBJ2-7 TRBD2 TRBV7-8
CASSLGLAGGIFNEQFF TGTGCCAGCAGCTTAGGACTAGCGGGGGGGATTTTCAATGAGCAGTTCTTC few TRBJ2-1 TRBD2 TRBV7-9
CASSPNGDTNEKLFF TGCGCCAGCAGCCCTAACGGGGACACTAATGAAAAACTGTTTTTT . TRBJ1-4 . TRBV5-1
CASGLQPKYGYTF TGTGCCAGCGGACTCCAGCCCAAATATGGCTACACCTTC few TRBJ1-2 . TRBV28
CSAARDRAGEQYF TGCAGTGCGGCCAGGGACAGGGCTGGCGAGCAGTACTTC . TRBJ2-7 TRBD1 TRBV20-1
CASSLSPGQPNEKLFF TGCGCCAGCAGCTTGTCACCGGGACAGCCAAATGAAAAACTGTTTTTT . TRBJ1-4 TRBD1 TRBV5-1
CAISESGAANYGYTF TGTGCCATCAGTGAGTCCGGGGCAGCAAACTATGGCTACACCTTC many TRBJ1-2 . TRBV10-3
CASSRDGGRGETQYF TGCGCCAGCAGCCGCGACGGGGGACGGGGAGAGACCCAGTACTTC . TRBJ2-5 . TRBV5-1
CASSFRTSGSDGQFF TGCGCCAGCAGCTTCCGGACTAGCGGGAGTGATGGGCAGTTCTTC . TRBJ2-1 TRBD2 TRBV5-1
CSARDLSGVSYNEQFF TGCAGTGCTAGAGATTTATCGGGGGTCTCCTACAATGAGCAGTTCTTC many TRBJ2-1 . TRBV20-1
CASSLEPDFEKLFF TGCGCCAGCAGCTTGGAACCCGACTTTGAAAAACTGTTTTTT . TRBJ1-4 . TRBV5-1
CATSDVTSTDTQYF TGTGCCACCAGTGACGTAACTAGCACAGATACGCAGTATTTT many TRBJ2-3 . TRBV24-1
CASSLTNRVQETQYF TGCGCCAGCAGCCTGACGAACAGGGTCCAAGAGACCCAGTACTTC . TRBJ2-5 . TRBV5-1
CASSYEGEAFF TGTGCCAGCAGTTACGAAGGTGAAGCTTTCTTT once TRBJ1-1 . TRBV6-5
CASSLTRTGGSEQYF TGTGCCAGCAGCTTAACCCGGACAGGGGGCAGCGAGCAGTACTTC . TRBJ2-7 TRBD1 TRBV7-2
CASSQAPRANMNTEAFF TGCGCCAGCAGCCAAGCCCCGAGAGCGAATATGAACACTGAAGCTTTCTTT . TRBJ1-1 . TRBV4-1
CASSTRGAGANVLTF TGTGCCAGCAGTACCCGGGGGGCTGGGGCCAACGTCCTGACTTTC few TRBJ2-6 TRBD2 TRBV6-1
CSVEDPGGYGYTF TGCAGCGTTGAAGATCCAGGGGGCTATGGCTACACCTTC . TRBJ1-2 TRBD1 TRBV29-1
CASSPYRLAGGGDTQYF TGTGCCAGCAGCCCCTACCGACTAGCGGGAGGGGGAGATACGCAGTATTTT . TRBJ2-3 . TRBV21-1
CSVAGSLSYNEQFF TGCAGTGTAGCCGGATCCCTCTCCTACAATGAGCAGTTCTTC few TRBJ2-1 . TRBV20-1
CASRASGTSYNEQFF TGTGCCAGCAGGGCTAGCGGGACATCCTACAATGAGCAGTTCTTC . TRBJ2-1 TRBD2 TRBV7-2
CASSQDDTGWGEQYF TGCGCCAGCAGCCAAGATGACACAGGGTGGGGCGAGCAGTACTTC . TRBJ2-7 . TRBV4-1
CSVERRNEQFF TGCAGCGTTGAACGACGCAATGAGCAGTTCTTC . TRBJ2-1 . TRBV29-1
CASSSLQAGEQFF TGTGCCAGCAGTTCTCTCCAGGCTGGTGAGCAGTTCTTC . TRBJ2-1 . TRBV12-3/TRBV12-4
CASSLGIGGGNTIYF TGTGCCAGCAGCTTAGGCATCGGCGGTGGAAACACCATATATTTT . TRBJ1-3 . TRBV11-2
CASSPDGTEAFF TGTGCCAGCAGCCCGGACGGGACTGAAGCTTTCTTT . TRBJ1-1 . TRBV7-9
CASSPTWGQGTEAFF TGTGCCAGCAGTCCTACCTGGGGCCAGGGCACTGAAGCTTTCTTT few TRBJ1-1 . TRBV12-3/TRBV12-4
CASSGNTGSYEQYF TGTGCCAGCAGTGGTAACACAGGTTCCTACGAGCAGTACTTC . TRBJ2-7 . TRBV28
CSARDPLRGASSYNEQFF TGCAGTGCTAGAGATCCCCTACGCGGGGCTAGCTCCTACAATGAGCAGTTCTTC few TRBJ2-1 . TRBV20-1
CASSGGGGRSSYEQYF TGTGCCAGCAGCGGGGGCGGGGGGAGAAGCTCCTACGAGCAGTACTTC few TRBJ2-7 TRBD2 TRBV7-9
CSVSTNYEQYF TGCAGTGTGTCCACCAATTACGAGCAGTACTTC few TRBJ2-7 . TRBV29-1
CSARAPWSGDYNEQFF TGCAGTGCTAGAGCCCCCTGGAGCGGGGACTACAATGAGCAGTTCTTC . TRBJ2-1 TRBD2 TRBV20-1
CSVGYDRVNYNEQFF TGCAGCGTTGGATATGACAGGGTTAACTACAATGAGCAGTTCTTC many TRBJ2-1 TRBD1 TRBV29-1
CAGSYGGLAKNIQYF TGTGCCGGCAGTTATGGCGGGTTAGCCAAAAACATTCAGTACTTC . TRBJ2-4 . TRBV6-6
CASSLERREQFF TGTGCCAGCAGCTTGGAGCGTCGGGAGCAGTTCTTC many TRBJ2-1 . TRBV5-6
CASSGGGGAETQYF TGTGCCAGCAGCGGGGGGGGAGGTGCGGAGACCCAGTACTTC few TRBJ2-5 TRBD2 TRBV7-2
CASSQEARGGTQYF TGCGCCAGCAGCCAAGAAGCCCGGGGTGGGACCCAGTACTTC few TRBJ2-5 . TRBV4-1
CSARDPVRPYNEQFF TGCAGTGCTAGAGATCCCGTCCGCCCCTACAATGAGCAGTTCTTC many TRBJ2-1 . TRBV20-1
CASNRSGVQPQHF TGCGCCAGCAACCGATCAGGGGTACAGCCCCAGCATTTT . TRBJ1-5 . TRBV4-1
CASSSYWTSGPYEQYF TGTGCCAGCAGCTCTTACTGGACTAGCGGTCCCTACGAGCAGTACTTC . TRBJ2-7 TRBD2 TRBV13
CASSLALDRGTEAFF TGTGCCAGCAGCTTAGCGTTGGACAGGGGCACTGAAGCTTTCTTT . TRBJ1-1 TRBD1 TRBV7-9
CASSVDVSYEQYF TGCGCCAGCAGTGTCGACGTCTCCTACGAGCAGTACTTC few TRBJ2-7 . TRBV10-2